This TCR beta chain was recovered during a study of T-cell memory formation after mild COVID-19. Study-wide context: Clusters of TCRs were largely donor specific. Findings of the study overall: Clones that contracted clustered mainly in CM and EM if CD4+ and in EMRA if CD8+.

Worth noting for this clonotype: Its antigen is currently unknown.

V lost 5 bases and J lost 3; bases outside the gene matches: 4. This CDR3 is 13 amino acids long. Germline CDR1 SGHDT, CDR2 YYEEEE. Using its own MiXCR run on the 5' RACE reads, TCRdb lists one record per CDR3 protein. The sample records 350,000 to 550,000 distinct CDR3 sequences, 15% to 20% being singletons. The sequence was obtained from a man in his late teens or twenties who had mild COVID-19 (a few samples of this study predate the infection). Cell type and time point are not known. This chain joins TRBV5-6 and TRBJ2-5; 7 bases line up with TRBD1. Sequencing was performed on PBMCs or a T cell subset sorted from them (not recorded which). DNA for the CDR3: TGTGCCAGCAGGTGGGACAGCGAAGAGACCCAGTACTTC. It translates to CASRWDSEETQYF.